A selection of T cell receptor beta chains follows, all from one sample in a study of shared clonotypes between healthy human individuals. Using immunoSEQ multiplex PCR, the repertoire was profiled, and TCRdb retains in-frame clones only, with some absent. The repertoire consists of 2 million to 2.5 million clones, with approximately 95% occurring once and the leading ten covering roughly 0.13%. The specimen was naive CD4+ T cells sorted from blood. These receptors were taken from a man between 18 and 35 years old in good health. Both conserved end residues are part of each CDR3. The order of the fields is clone size, J gene, V gene, D gene, CDR3 protein, CDR3 DNA. The D gene is left open where the match is weak. Not every row has a clone size; where given, it reads once, few, many or a size class.

NA,TRBJ2-7,TRBV2,NA,CASSEGRGGGEQYF,TGTGCCAGCAGTGAAGGAAGGGGTGGGGGAGAGCAGTACTTC
NA,TRBJ1-1,TRBV18,NA,CASSPPGRGNTEAFF,TGTGCCAGCTCACCCCCCGGACGCGGGAACACTGAAGCTTTCTTT
NA,TRBJ1-1,TRBV20-1,NA,CSARGPAEAFF,TGCAGTGCTAGAGGACCAGCAGAAGCTTTCTTT
NA,TRBJ1-6,TRBV19,TRBD1,CASSIGGQGDRTLHF,TGTGCCAGTAGTATAGGCGGGCAGGGGGATCGGACCCTCCACTTT
NA,TRBJ2-7,TRBV9,NA,CASSVAASNSYEQYF,TGTGCCAGCAGCGTAGCGGCTAGTAACTCCTACGAGCAGTACTTC
NA,TRBJ1-6,TRBV6-1,NA,CASAVGYSPLHF,TGTGCCAGCGCAGTGGGGTATTCACCCCTCCACTTT
once,TRBJ1-5,TRBV28,NA,CASSPAYRVGGQPQHF,TGTGCCAGCAGTCCGGCCTACAGGGTGGGGGGTCAGCCCCAGCATTTT
NA,TRBJ2-1,TRBV7-9,NA,CASSLAGGLPAYNEQFF,TGTGCCAGCAGCTTAGCGGGGGGCCTACCCGCCTACAATGAGCAGTTCTTC
NA,TRBJ2-7,TRBV7-6,NA,CASSSARGVSRGSPYEQYF,TGTGCCAGCAGCTCCGCTAGGGGAGTTTCAAGAGGGAGTCCCTACGAGCAGTACTTC
few,TRBJ1-2,TRBV25-1,NA,CASSEPATNGYTF,TGTGCCAGCAGTGAACCTGCGACTAACGGCTACACCTTC
NA,TRBJ2-7,TRBV9,NA,CASSVEGRFSYEQYF,TGTGCCAGCAGCGTAGAGGGCAGGTTCTCCTACGAGCAGTACTTC
NA,TRBJ1-4,TRBV4-1,TRBD1,CASSPGQGNEKLFF,TGCGCCAGCAGCCCCGGACAGGGTAACGAAAAACTGTTTTTT
NA,TRBJ2-3,TRBV5-1,NA,CASSPRLGGTDTQYF,TGCGCCAGCAGCCCACGACTAGGGGGCACAGATACGCAGTATTTT
NA,TRBJ2-1,TRBV5-1,TRBD1,CASSLGDRPSYNEQFF,TGCGCCAGCAGCTTGGGGGACAGACCCTCCTACAATGAGCAGTTCTTC
once,TRBJ1-3,TRBV7-2,NA,CASSFALMGGSGNTIYF,TGTGCCAGCAGCTTCGCCCTGATGGGGGGCTCTGGAAACACCATATATTTT
NA,TRBJ2-7,TRBV10-2,NA,CASSDRAYEQYF,TGCGCCAGCAGTGACCGAGCCTACGAGCAGTACTTC
NA,TRBJ2-3,TRBV5-1,NA,CASSSGRGPGDTQYF,TGCGCCAGCAGCTCGGGGAGGGGGCCGGGAGATACGCAGTATTTT
NA,TRBJ1-5,TRBV5-1,TRBD1,CASSAGTDSNQPQHF,TGCGCCAGCAGCGCAGGGACAGATAGCAATCAGCCCCAGCATTTT
NA,TRBJ1-1,TRBV18,NA,CASSPQGFEAFF,TGTGCCAGCTCACCACAGGGTTTTGAAGCTTTCTTT
NA,TRBJ1-1,TRBV6-1,NA,CASNPSGPVNTEAFF,TGTGCCAGCAACCCGTCAGGGCCCGTGAACACTGAAGCTTTCTTT
NA,TRBJ2-5,TRBV10-2,TRBD2,CASSKGTSGGQETQYF,TGCGCCAGCAGTAAAGGTACTAGCGGGGGACAAGAGACCCAGTACTTC
NA,TRBJ2-1,TRBV6-1,NA,CASSEEGEQFF,TGTGCCAGCAGTGAAGAGGGTGAGCAGTTCTTC
NA,TRBJ1-1,TRBV2,NA,CASRQQMNTEAFF,TGTGCCAGCAGGCAACAGATGAACACTGAAGCTTTCTTT
NA,TRBJ2-7,TRBV18,NA,CASSPPYDEQYF,TGTGCCAGCTCACCACCGTACGACGAGCAGTACTTC
NA,TRBJ2-2,TRBV5-1,NA,CASSLSGSGELFF,TGCGCCAGCAGCTTGAGTGGGTCCGGGGAGCTGTTTTTT
NA,TRBJ1-5,TRBV19,TRBD1,CASSRDRGQPQHF,TGTGCCAGTAGTAGGGACAGGGGCCAGCCCCAGCATTTT
NA,TRBJ2-5,TRBV5-1,TRBD1,CASSSGQGKVLGETQYF,TGCGCCAGCAGCTCGGGACAGGGAAAGGTTTTGGGAGAGACCCAGTACTTC
NA,TRBJ2-1,TRBV4-3,NA,CASSLRPRLEVGNERFF,TGCGCCAGCAGCCTACGACCCAGACTAGAGGTGGGCAATGAGCGGTTCTTC
NA,TRBJ1-6,TRBV5-1,NA,CASSLDGSSSPLHF,TGCGCCAGCAGCTTGGATGGTTCGAGTTCACCCCTCCACTTT
once,TRBJ2-1,TRBV25-1,NA,CASSDLDSGRGEQFF,TGTGCCAGCAGTGACCTGGACAGTGGCAGGGGTGAGCAGTTCTTC
NA,TRBJ1-3,TRBV5-4,NA,CASSLGQGGSSGNTIYF,TGTGCCAGCAGCTTGGGGCAGGGCGGATCCTCTGGAAACACCATATATTTT
NA,TRBJ2-5,TRBV7-7,TRBD2,CAKAGGPGETQYF,TGTGCTAAGGCGGGAGGGCCGGGAGAGACCCAGTACTTC
NA,TRBJ2-5,TRBV9,NA,CASSVTWGQETQYF,TGTGCCAGCAGCGTAACCTGGGGACAAGAGACCCAGTACTTC
NA,TRBJ2-1,TRBV2,NA,CASSLTGMDDEQFF,TGTGCCAGCAGCCTAACAGGGATGGATGATGAGCAGTTCTTC
NA,TRBJ1-1,TRBV10-3,TRBD1,CAISADRGKAFF,TGTGCCATCAGTGCAGACAGGGGGAAAGCTTTCTTT
NA,TRBJ2-3,TRBV7-6,TRBD2,CASSFSSGRAADTQYF,TGTGCCAGCAGCTTTTCTAGCGGGAGGGCCGCAGATACGCAGTATTTT
NA,TRBJ2-3,TRBV7-6,NA,CASSSAGNTQYF,TGTGCCAGCAGTTCTGCCGGGAATACGCAGTATTTT
NA,TRBJ1-2,TRBV5-1,TRBD1,CASSLGIDRGRGYTF,TGCGCCAGCAGTTTAGGAATTGACAGGGGGCGCGGCTACACCTTC
NA,TRBJ2-5,TRBV11-2,TRBD2,CASSGTSLEHLETQYF,TGTGCCAGCAGCGGGACTAGCTTGGAGCACCTAGAGACCCAGTACTTC
NA,TRBJ1-3,TRBV5-1,NA,CASSRDNSGNTIYF,TGCGCCAGCTCCCGGGACAACTCTGGAAACACCATATATTTT
NA,TRBJ2-5,TRBV18,TRBD2,CASSPRWTSGRETQYF,TGTGCCAGCTCACCACGGTGGACTAGCGGCCGAGAGACCCAGTACTTC
NA,TRBJ1-3,TRBV14,NA,CASSPPQAFSGNTIYF,TGTGCCAGCAGCCCACCTCAAGCGTTCTCTGGAAACACCATATATTTT
once,TRBJ2-7,TRBV5-6,TRBD2,CASSFGGGKLYEQYF,TGTGCCAGCAGCTTTGGGGGAGGGAAACTCTACGAGCAGTACTTC
NA,TRBJ2-7,TRBV6-1,TRBD1,CASSDPGDRWTVNAYEQYF,TGTGCCAGCAGTGACCCCGGGGACAGGTGGACGGTTAACGCCTACGAGCAGTACTTC
NA,TRBJ2-7,TRBV5-5,TRBD1,CASSLGGQGRVYEQYF,TGTGCCAGCAGCTTGGGAGGACAGGGGCGAGTTTACGAGCAGTACTTC
NA,TRBJ1-6,TRBV30,NA,CAWNIWSGSPLHF,TGTGCCTGGAACATTTGGTCGGGTTCACCCCTCCACTTT
NA,TRBJ2-1,TRBV6-5,NA,CASSYSSGGASNEQFF,TGTGCCAGCAGTTACTCTTCTGGGGGGGCTTCAAATGAGCAGTTCTTC